These 32 T cell receptor beta chains were sequenced from one sample in a study of T cell responses to AZD1222 COVID-19 vaccine. Using immunoSEQ multiplex PCR, the repertoire was profiled, and TCRdb retains in-frame clones only, with some absent. The sample gives about 190,000 clones, 85% to 90% of which show up once; 6.9% is in the top ten. The sequences come from peripheral blood, collected on day 0 of AZD1222 vaccination. These receptors were taken from an adult in good health.

To note about this clone: The same CDR3 can be traced to other DNA sequences in this sample. The chain joins TRBV5-1 to TRBJ2-2; tentatively, D is TRBD1 (5 bases). V was trimmed by 2 bases and J by 1 base, leaving 6 bases between them. The CDR3 totals 14 residues. Germline CDR1 SGHRS, CDR2 YFSETQ. The CDR3 region is CASSFQGNTGELFF. DNA of the CDR3: TGCGCCAGCAGCTTCCAGGGGAACACCGGGGAGCTGTTTTTT.

The chain carries TRBV6-2 or TRBV6-3 and TRBJ2-7; 7 positions agree with TRBD1. The CDR3 has 16 residues. V lost 4 bases to trimming and J lost 0 bases; unmatched junction nucleotides: 9. Germline V gene lookup returns CDR1 MNHEY and CDR2 SVGEGT. The CDR3 here is CASSLRPGQYSYEQYF. Here the CDR3 DNA reads TGTGCCAGCAGTTTAAGACCGGGACAGTACTCCTACGAGCAGTACTTC.

The genes are TRBV19 and TRBJ1-5; D not certain. CDR3 size: 16 residues. Germline V gives CDR1 LNHDA, CDR2 SQIVND (reference sequence). Trimming left V 3 bases short and J 0 bases short, with 12 bases between. The CDR3 bases are TGTGCCAGTAGTATGGGAGAGGGTTATAGCAATCAGCCCCAGCATTTT. Its protein product is CASSMGEGYSNQPQHF.

This clone was picked up many times. The chain employs TRBV4-3 and TRBJ1-1, with D hard to call. CDR1 and CDR2 from the germline V gene are LGHNA and YSLEER. Trimming removed 1 base at V and 1 base at J, with 16 bases between. The CDR3 covers 17 residues. The CDR3 DNA reads as TGCGCCAGCAGCCAAGGGCTCAACACTAATAAGAACACTGAAGCTTTCTTT. It is translated as CASSQGLNTNKNTEAFF.

The chain carries TRBV7-2 and TRBJ2-3; D is unresolved. Germline V gene data show CDR1 as SGHTA and CDR2 as FQGNSA. Deletions cut 1 base from V and 2 bases from J, with 10 bases between. The CDR3 loop spans 15 amino acids. The CDR3, as DNA: TGTGCCAGCAGCTTAGTGTCTTACAACACAGATACGCAGTATTTT. This sequence encodes CASSLVSYNTDTQYF.

V is TRBV28 and J is TRBJ2-2, with D possibly TRBD2 on 6 matching bases. Germline CDR1 MDHEN, CDR2 SYDVKM. CDR3 length: 22 residues. Trimming shortened V by 1 base and J by 0 bases, and 27 bases separated the two germline ends. The CDR3 loop reads CASSLSFSFGLRESSNTGELFF. CDR3 in DNA: TGTGCCAGCAGTTTATCCTTTTCTTTCGGCTTGCGGGAAAGCTCGAACACCGGGGAGCTGTTTTTT.

The chain is built from TRBV28 and TRBJ1-4, with D possibly being TRBD1 (5 bases). V lost 6 bases, J lost 4 bases, and 9 bases lay in between. Germline CDR1 MDHEN, CDR2 SYDVKM. The CDR3 consists of 13 residues. Written as DNA, the CDR3 is TGTGCCAGCAGAGGGGCCATTAATGAAAAACTGTTTTTT. This translates into CASRGAINEKLFF.

This chain uses TRBV9 with TRBJ2-7; 8 bases align to TRBD2. This CDR3 is built from 15 residues. The germline V gene has CDR1 SGDLS and CDR2 YYNGEE. V gave up 0 bases and J gave up 3 bases; unmatched junction bases: 5. The chain's CDR3 is CASSVEASGLYEQYF. The CDR3 coding sequence is TGTGCCAGCAGCGTAGAGGCTAGCGGGCTCTACGAGCAGTACTTC. Filled out from reference TRBV9 and TRBJ2-7, the complete variable domain reads DSGVTQTPKHLITATGQRVTLRCSPRSGDLSVYWYQQSLDQGLQFLIQYYNGEERAKGNILERFSAQQFPDLHSELNLSSLELGDSALYFCASSVEASGLYEQYFGPGTRLTVT.

The chain joins TRBV12-5 to TRBJ2-1, with D possibly called TRBD1 or TRBD2 (6 bases each). CDR3 length equals 15 residues. Trimming cost V 1 base and J 6 bases, with 13 bases left between them. Germline values: CDR1 LGHNT, CDR2 FRNRAP. Written as DNA, the CDR3 is TGTGCTAGTGGTTTGGCCGGGGGCGTCTTCAATGAGCAGTTCTTC. This encodes CASGLAGGVFNEQFF.

The chain joins TRBV5-1 to TRBJ2-7; the match to TRBD1 covers 7 bases. Germline values: CDR1 SGHRS, CDR2 YFSETQ. CDR3 length equals 15 residues. Germline trimming cut 0 bases from V and 6 bases from J; bases unmatched to any gene: 9. The CDR3 bases are TGCGCCAGCAGCTTGGTGACAGGGCCCCCGACCGAGCAGTACGTC. Its translation: CASSLVTGPPTEQYV.

This sequence joins TRBV9 and TRBJ2-7, with TRBD1 identical over 12 bases. Per germline, CDR1 SGDLS and CDR2 YYNGEE. This CDR3 comprises 14 residues. Trimming took 0 bases from V and 9 from J; bases not matched to a gene: 4. CDR3 protein: CASSVVGTGGPQYF. Here the CDR3 DNA reads TGTGCCAGCAGCGTAGTGGGGACAGGGGGCCCGCAGTACTTC.

The chain joins TRBV10-3 to TRBJ2-1; 8 bases are a match to TRBD1. J lost 9 bases, V lost 7 bases, and 11 bases had no gene match. The germline gives CDR1 ENHRY, CDR2 SYGVKD. This CDR3 contains 14 residues. CDR3 DNA: TGTGCCATCAATCAGGGGGCCACTGGGAGTGAGCAGTTCTTC. The encoded protein is CAINQGATGSEQFF.

This chain uses TRBV6-1 with TRBJ2-2, with 10 bases identical to TRBD2. Germline V gives CDR1 MNHNS, CDR2 SASEGT. The CDR3 has 17 amino acids. V lost 2 bases and J lost 1; bases outside the gene matches: 4. The chain's CDR3 is CASSELIAGGNTGELFF. As DNA, the CDR3 is TGTGCCAGCAGTGAACTGATAGCGGGGGGGAACACCGGGGAGCTGTTTTTT.

In this sample, this clone turned up a few times. This rearrangement joins TRBV5-3 to TRBJ2-7; D could derive from TRBD1 or TRBD2 (5 bases each). TRBV5-3 belongs to the ORF category, with a function that is uncertain. Trimming removed 4 bases at V and 3 bases at J, with 14 bases between. This CDR3 has 14 amino acids. The DNA of the CDR3 is TGTGCCAGAAGCGGCATGGGGACCCACTACGAGCAGTACTTC. It yields the protein CARSGMGTHYEQYF.

This sequence joins TRBV9 and TRBJ2-5; D ambiguous. Germline V CDR1 and CDR2: SGDLS, YYNGEE. This CDR3 is 17 amino acids long. Trimming took 0 bases from V and 5 from J, leaving 20 bases between them. The CDR3 here is CASSVGPTSRGGETQYF. The DNA of the CDR3 is TGTGCCAGCAGCGTAGGCCCCACCTCACGAGGTGGCGAGACCCAGTACTTC.

The V gene is TRBV19, the J gene TRBJ2-5; 8 nucleotides agree with TRBD2. V lost 3 bases and J lost 3; bases outside the gene matches: 9. Germline V gene sequence: CDR1 LNHDA, CDR2 SQIVND (reference sequence). CDR3 length equals 16 residues. DNA for the CDR3: TGTGCCAGTAGTATTGGGGGGACTAGGAGTAAAGAGACCCAGTACTTC. It translates to CASSIGGTRSKETQYF. Looking up the rest from reference TRBV19 and TRBJ2-5 gives the full variable domain: DGGITQSPKYLFRKEGQNVTLSCEQNLNHDAMYWYRQDPGQGLRLIYYSQIVNDFQKGDIAEGYSVSREKKESFPLTVTSAQKNPTAFYLCASSIGGTRSKETQYFGPGTRLLVL.

This clone showed up just once. The J gene is TRBJ2-5, the V gene TRBV15; maybe TRBD2 (5 bases). This CDR3 region has 15 residues. Trimming removed 3 bases from V and 2 bases from J, with 13 bases in between. The V gene's germline CDR1 is LNHNV and CDR2 YYDKDF (reference sequence). Here the CDR3 reads CATSSPLGGQETQYF. The CDR3 coding sequence is TGTGCCACCAGCAGCCCCCTGGGCGGGCAAGAGACCCAGTACTTC.

V usage is TRBV3-1 (or the pseudogene TRBV3-2) and J usage is TRBJ2-3; perhaps TRBD2 as D (6 bases). This CDR3 is 15 amino acids long. CDR1 is LGHDT, CDR2 YNNKEL, per germline (reference sequence). Trimming took 4 bases from V and 3 from J, leaving 14 bases between them. The chain's CDR3 is CASSLGAGMTDTQYF. The CDR3 DNA follows: TGTGCCAGCAGCCTCGGGGCGGGGATGACAGATACGCAGTATTTT.

This clone was recorded only once. The V gene is TRBV5-1, the J gene TRBJ2-3, with D possibly matching TRBD2 (6 bases). CDR3 length equals 14 residues. V was cut by 4 bases and J by 0 bases, with 9 bases left in between. The germline CDR1 and CDR2 sequences are SGHRS and YFSETQ. CDR3 DNA: TGCGCCAGCAGCCCGGGGACTAGCACAGATACGCAGTATTTT. Protein: CASSPGTSTDTQYF.

The V and J genes are TRBV5-1 and TRBJ1-4, with 8 bases fitting TRBD1. The J segment lost 1 base and the V segment lost 2 bases, leaving 1 base of the junction unmatched. Germline values: CDR1 SGHRS, CDR2 YFSETQ. CDR3 length equals 15 residues. The DNA for the CDR3 is TGCGCCAGCAGCTTAGACAGGGGAACTAATGAAAAACTGTTTTTT. Translation gives CASSLDRGTNEKLFF.

A note on this clone: The same CDR3 can be traced to other DNA sequences in this sample. The rearrangement uses TRBV7-9 and TRBJ2-2; D may be TRBD2 (5 bases). Germline lookup yields CDR1 SEHNR and CDR2 FQNEAQ (reference sequence). CDR3 length: 16 residues. The V end was cut by 1 base, the J end by 1 base, with 10 bases between. The CDR3 bases are TGTGCCAGCAGCTTAGTATCCGGGGTGAACACCGGGGAGCTGTTTTTT. Translation: CASSLVSGVNTGELFF.

This chain uses TRBV9 with TRBJ2-7; D may be TRBD1 (7 bases). V lost 0 bases, J lost 4 bases, and 11 bases lay in between. CDR1 is SGDLS, CDR2 YYNGEE, per germline. This CDR3 contains 14 residues. The CDR3 loop is CASSVAAGGYEQYV. For the CDR3, the DNA is TGTGCCAGCAGCGTAGCGGCAGGGGGGTACGAGCAGTACGTC.

The chain has TRBV30 and TRBJ1-2, with D hard to call. CDR3 length: 13 amino acids. V lost 0 bases and J lost 0, with 5 bases in between. Germline V gene lookup returns CDR1 GTSNPN and CDR2 SVGIG (reference sequence). The CDR3 DNA reads TGTGCCTGGAGTGTAGAGGCTAACTATGGCTACACCTTC. Its translation is CAWSVEANYGYTF.

V is TRBV13 and J is TRBJ1-4; 7 nucleotides line up with TRBD1. Germline V lookup: CDR1 PRHDT, CDR2 FYEKMQ (reference sequence). With V trimmed by 4 bases and J by 5 bases, 1 base remained unmatched. The CDR3 is 13 amino acids. The CDR3 sequence is CASSWGQNEKLFF. The CDR3, as DNA: TGTGCCAGCAGCTGGGGACAGAATGAAAAACTGTTTTTT.

This chain links TRBV2 with TRBJ2-7; 9 bases fit TRBD2. Germline V gene sequence: CDR1 SNHLY, CDR2 FYNNEI. V shed 4 bases, J shed 4 bases, and the junction held 5 bases outside the gene matches. This CDR3 has 14 residues. CDR3 sequence: CASSAAGGPYEQYV. The CDR3 region has the DNA TGTGCCAGCAGTGCGGCGGGGGGGCCGTACGAGCAGTACGTC.

This clone was detected only a few times. The CDR3 region has the DNA TGCGCCAGCAGCCAAGTATCGGGTAGAGACGAGCAGTACGTC. It encodes CASSQVSGRDEQYV. V gene TRBV4-1 combines with J gene TRBJ2-7, with no clear D. CDR1 MGHRA and CDR2 YSYEKL come from the germline V gene. The CDR3 loop spans 14 amino acids. Trimming removed 1 base from V and 5 bases from J, with 12 bases in between.

The chain links TRBV10-2 to TRBJ2-3, with D unresolved. The CDR3 loop spans 14 amino acids. V was shortened by 8 bases and J by 3 bases, with 15 bases between the two germline ends. Germline loops: CDR1 WSHSY, CDR2 SAAADI. The CDR3 sequence is CASQDPTETDTQYF. CDR3 nucleotide sequence: TGCGCCAGCCAAGACCCTACGGAGACAGATACGCAGTATTTT.

The chain uses TRBV7-2 and TRBJ2-2, with 10 bases aligning to TRBD2. The germline V gene has CDR1 SGHTA and CDR2 FQGNSA. The CDR3 spans 19 residues. With V trimmed by 3 bases and J by 4 bases, 14 bases remained unmatched. CDR3 loop: CASSFYSSPLAGVTGELFF. The CDR3 nucleotides are TGTGCCAGCAGCTTTTATTCTTCCCCCCTAGCGGGGGTCACCGGGGAGCTGTTTTTT.

The V call is TRBV28, the J call TRBJ2-3; possibly TRBD2 for D (8 bases). The CDR3 length is 18 residues. V was trimmed by 2 bases and J by 2 bases, leaving 20 bases between them. CDR1 and CDR2 (germline): MDHEN, SYDVKM. CDR3 coding DNA: TGTGCCAGCAGTTTAGGACTAGCTAAGGGGGCCGCCACAGATACGCAGTATTTT. Protein: CASSLGLAKGAATDTQYF. The variable domain in full, with the rest retrieved from reference TRBV28 and TRBJ2-3, is DVKVTQSSRYLVKRTGEKVFLECVQDMDHENMFWYRQDPGLGLRLIYFSYDVKMKEKGDIPEGYSVSREKKERFSLILESASTNQTSMYLCASSLGLAKGAATDTQYFGPGTRLTVL.

The chain recombines TRBV4-2 with TRBJ2-1, with D maybe TRBD2 (5 bases). V was pared by 0 bases and J by 5 bases, with 26 bases between. CDR3 length: 20 residues. CDR1 LGHNA and CDR2 YNFKEQ come from the germline V gene. This CDR3 reads CASSQEMSGELPKFNNEQFF. The CDR3 bases are TGTGCCAGCAGCCAAGAGATGAGCGGTGAATTACCCAAATTCAACAATGAGCAGTTCTTC.

The rearrangement joins TRBV23-1 to TRBJ2-4; D possibly matches TRBD1 or TRBD2 (5 bases each). TRBV23-1 is an ORF for which the function is uncertain. The CDR3 extends over 15 amino acids. Trimming left V 5 bases short and J 5 bases short, with 16 bases between. The CDR3 loop is CASSTGLSTQNIQYF. As DNA, the CDR3 is TGCGCCAGCAGTACGGGGCTGTCGACTCAAAACATTCAGTACTTC.

V and J are TRBV6-5 and TRBJ2-5, with a tentative D call TRBD2 (5 bases). Germline lookup yields CDR1 MNHEY and CDR2 SVGAGI. Trimming left V 7 bases short and J 9 bases short, with 12 bases between. The CDR3 is 11 amino acids. CDR3 residues: CASTLRGAQYF. CDR3 bases: TGTGCCAGCACCCTACGGGGTGCCCAGTACTTC.